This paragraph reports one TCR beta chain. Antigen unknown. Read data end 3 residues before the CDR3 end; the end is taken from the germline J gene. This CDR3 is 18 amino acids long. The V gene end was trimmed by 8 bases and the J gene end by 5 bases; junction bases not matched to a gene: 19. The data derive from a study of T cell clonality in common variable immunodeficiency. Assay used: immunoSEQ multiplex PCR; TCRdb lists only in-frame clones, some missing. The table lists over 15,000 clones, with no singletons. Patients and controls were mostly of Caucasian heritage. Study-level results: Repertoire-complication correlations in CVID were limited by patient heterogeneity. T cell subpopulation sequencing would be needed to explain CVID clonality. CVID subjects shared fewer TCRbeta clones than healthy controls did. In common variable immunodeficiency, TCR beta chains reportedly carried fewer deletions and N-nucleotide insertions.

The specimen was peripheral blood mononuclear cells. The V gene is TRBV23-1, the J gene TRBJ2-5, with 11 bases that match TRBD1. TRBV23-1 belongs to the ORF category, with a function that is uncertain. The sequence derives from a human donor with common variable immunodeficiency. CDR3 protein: CASRPTNWTGGEEETQYF. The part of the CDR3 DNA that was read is TGCGCCAGCCGACCCACAAACTGGACAGGGGGCGAGGAGGAGACC.